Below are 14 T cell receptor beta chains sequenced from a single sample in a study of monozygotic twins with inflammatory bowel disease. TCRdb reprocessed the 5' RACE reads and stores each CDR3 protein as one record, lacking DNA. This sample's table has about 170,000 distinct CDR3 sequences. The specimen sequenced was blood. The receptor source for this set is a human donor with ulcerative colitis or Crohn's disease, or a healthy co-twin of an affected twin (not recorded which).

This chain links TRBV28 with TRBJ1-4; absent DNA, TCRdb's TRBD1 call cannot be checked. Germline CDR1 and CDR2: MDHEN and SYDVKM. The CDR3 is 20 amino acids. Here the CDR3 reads CASSSRYSRTGTAPNEKLFF.

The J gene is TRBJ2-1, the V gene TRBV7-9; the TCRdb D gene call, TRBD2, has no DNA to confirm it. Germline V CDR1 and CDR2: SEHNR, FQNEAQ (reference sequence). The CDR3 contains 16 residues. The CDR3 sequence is CASSSLGLAGEDEQFF.

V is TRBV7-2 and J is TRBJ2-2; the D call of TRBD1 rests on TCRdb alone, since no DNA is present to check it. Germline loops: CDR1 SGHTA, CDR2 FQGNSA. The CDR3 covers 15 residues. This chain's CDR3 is CASSRDRTDTGELFF. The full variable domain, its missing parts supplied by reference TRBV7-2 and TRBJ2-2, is GAGVSQSPSNKVTEKGKDVELRCDPISGHTALYWYRQSLGQGLEFLIYFQGNSAPDKSGLPSDRFSAERTGGSVSTLTIQRTQQEDSAVYLCASSRDRTDTGELFFGEGSRLTVL.

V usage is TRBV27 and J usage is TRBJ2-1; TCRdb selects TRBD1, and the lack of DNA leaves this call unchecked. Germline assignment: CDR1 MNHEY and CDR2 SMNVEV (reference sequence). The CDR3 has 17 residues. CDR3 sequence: CASSSSPRDISYNEQFF.

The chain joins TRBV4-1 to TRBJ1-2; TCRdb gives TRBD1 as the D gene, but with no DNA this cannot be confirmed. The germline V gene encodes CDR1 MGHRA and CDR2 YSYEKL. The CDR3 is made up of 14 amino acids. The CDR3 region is CASSERTGNYGYTF.

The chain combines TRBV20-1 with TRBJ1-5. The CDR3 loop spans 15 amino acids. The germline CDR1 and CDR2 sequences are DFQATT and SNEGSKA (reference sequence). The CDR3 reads CSGGYDNIGNQPQHF.

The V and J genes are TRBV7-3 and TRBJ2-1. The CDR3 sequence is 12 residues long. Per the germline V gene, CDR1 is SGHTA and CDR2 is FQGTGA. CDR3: CASSLQDGEQFF.

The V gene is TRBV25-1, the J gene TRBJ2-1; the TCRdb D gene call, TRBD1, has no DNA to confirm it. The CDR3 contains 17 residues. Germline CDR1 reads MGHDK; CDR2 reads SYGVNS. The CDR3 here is CASSEWGGQGLYNEQFF.

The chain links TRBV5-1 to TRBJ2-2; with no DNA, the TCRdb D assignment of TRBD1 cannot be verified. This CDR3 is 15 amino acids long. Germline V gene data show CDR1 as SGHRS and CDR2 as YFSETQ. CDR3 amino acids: CASSGGTGNTGELFF.

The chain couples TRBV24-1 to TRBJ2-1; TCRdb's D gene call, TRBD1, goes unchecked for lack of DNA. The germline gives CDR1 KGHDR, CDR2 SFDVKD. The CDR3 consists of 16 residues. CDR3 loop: CATSDFGTREFNEQFF.

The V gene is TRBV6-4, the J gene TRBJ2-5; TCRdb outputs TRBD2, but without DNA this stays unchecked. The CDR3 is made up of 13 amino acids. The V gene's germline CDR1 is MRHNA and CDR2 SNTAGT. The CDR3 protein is CASSEQGGETQYF.

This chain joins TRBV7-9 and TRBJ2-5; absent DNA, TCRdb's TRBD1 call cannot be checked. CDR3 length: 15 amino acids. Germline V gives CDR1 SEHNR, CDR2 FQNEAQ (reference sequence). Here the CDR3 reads CASRTNRGLVETQYF.

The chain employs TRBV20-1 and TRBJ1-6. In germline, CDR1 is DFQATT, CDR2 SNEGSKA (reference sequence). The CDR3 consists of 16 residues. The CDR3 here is CSARDGLHSYNSPLHF.

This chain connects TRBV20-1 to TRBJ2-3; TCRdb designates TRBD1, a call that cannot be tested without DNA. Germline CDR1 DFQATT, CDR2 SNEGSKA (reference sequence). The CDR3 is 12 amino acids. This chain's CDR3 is CSARDPQGREYF.